This T cell receptor beta chain was obtained from a study of T cell changes during pregnancy in multiple sclerosis. Assay used: immunoSEQ multiplex PCR; TCRdb lists only in-frame clones, some missing. The sample contains approximately 65,000 clones, around 96% of which appear only once. Germline CDR1 and CDR2: SGHRS and YFSETQ. Trimming removed 6 bases at V and 0 bases at J, with 13 bases between. The CDR3 has 15 amino acids. The chain uses TRBV5-1 and TRBJ1-3; unclear D gene. The sequence was collected from a female donor with multiple sclerosis, enrolled in a pregnancy study. Source: CD8+ T cells from peripheral blood mononuclear cells, taken after pregnancy. The CDR3 DNA is TGCGCCAGCAAGGACTGGACGGGCTCTGGAAACACCATATATTTT. Its protein is CASKDWTGSGNTIYF.